This is a list of T cell receptor beta chains from one sample in a study of blood T cell repertoires in COVID-19. Some clones are missing from TCRdb's copy, which holds only in-frame ones; the method was immunoSEQ multiplex PCR. In the table there are 100,000 to 120,000 clones, over 75% of which are singletons. The sequenced material came from peripheral blood. The receptors stem from an elderly woman with active or convalescent COVID-19. The CDR3 runs from the conserved cysteine through the conserved F or W. The D gene is left open where the match is weak.

TRBV28	12	TRBJ2-3	-	TGTGCCAGCAGTTTCGGCGGCGGGTTCGGTTATTTT	CASSFGGGFGYF
TRBV30	16	TRBJ1-1	-	TGTGCCTGGAGTGACCGGGGGGTAGGGAGCAGCACTGAAGCTTTCTTT	CAWSDRGVGSSTEAFF
TRBV18	14	TRBJ2-4	-	TGTGCCAGCTCACCACTTCGGGGGAAAAACATTCAGTACTTC	CASSPLRGKNIQYF
TRBV18	14	TRBJ2-7	-	TGTGCCAGCTCACCGGGAAGGCAGGGCCACGAGCAGTACTTC	CASSPGRQGHEQYF
TRBV19	15	TRBJ2-7	TRBD1	TGTGCCAGTAGTAGCCTGGGACAGGGGCCCGCCGAGCAGTACTTC	CASSSLGQGPAEQYF
TRBV7-9	15	TRBJ2-7	-	TGTGCCAGCAGCCCGCATGGTGGGACTCAGTACGAGCAGTACTTC	CASSPHGGTQYEQYF
TRBV28	12	TRBJ2-1	-	TGTGCCAGCAGTTTATTATACAATGAGCAGTTCTTC	CASSLLYNEQFF
TRBV3-1/TRBV3-2	14	TRBJ1-3	-	TGTGCCAGCAGCCGGCAGGGGTCTGGAAACACCATATATTTT	CASSRQGSGNTIYF
TRBV7-9	15	TRBJ1-2	TRBD1	TGTGCCAGCAGCTTACGTGGACAGGGCGGCTATGGCTACACCTTC	CASSLRGQGGYGYTF
TRBV30	13	TRBJ1-5	TRBD1	TGTGCCTGGGGACAGGATAGCAATCAGCCCCAGCATTTT	CAWGQDSNQPQHF
TRBV5-1	16	TRBJ2-7	TRBD2	TGCGCCAGCAGCCTGGGGACTAGCGGGAACTCCTACGAGCAGTACTTC	CASSLGTSGNSYEQYF
TRBV7-6	11	TRBJ2-1	-	TGTGCCAGCAGTTTAACTTACGAGCAGTTCTTC	CASSLTYEQFF
TRBV28	14	TRBJ1-2	-	TGTGCCAGCAAAACAGGAGGGGCCCACTATGGCTACACCTTC	CASKTGGAHYGYTF